Listed here are 25 T cell receptor beta chains from one sample, sequenced in a study of blood T cell repertoires in COVID-19 (dated by TCRdb to about 2020). Libraries were made using the immunoSEQ multiplex PCR assay. The table comes from immuneACCESS by way of TCRdb, which keeps in-frame sequences with V and J called. Part of the clones is missing from these tables; in studies checked, under half for an unresolved V gene and the rest for unknown reasons. In this sample the table shows about 380,000 clones, over 75% of which occur a single time. 1% to 1.5% of the sample rests with the top ten. Sequencing was done on a sample of PBMCs or T cells enriched from blood (not recorded which). These receptors were taken from a man aged 30 to 45 who had recovered from COVID-19.

This clone was observed a single time. The chain couples TRBV5-1 to TRBJ2-5, with 8 bases fitting TRBD2. V shed 4 bases, J shed 6 bases, and the junction held 8 bases outside the gene matches. Germline V gene sequence: CDR1 SGHRS, CDR2 YFSETQ. This CDR3 comprises 14 residues. CDR3 sequence (DNA): TGCGCCAGCAGCCCCGGGACTAGTTTGAAGACCCAGTACTTC. This gives the protein CASSPGTSLKTQYF. The whole variable domain, filled in from reference TRBV5-1 and TRBJ2-5, reads KAGVTQTPRYLIKTRGQQVTLSCSPISGHRSVSWYQQTPGQGLQFLFEYFSETQRNKGNFPGRFSGRQFSNSRSEMNVSTLELGDSALYLCASSPGTSLKTQYFGPGTRLLVL.

The chain carries TRBV25-1 and TRBJ2-2; tentatively, D is TRBD1 (5 bases). Germline V gene sequence: CDR1 MGHDK, CDR2 SYGVNS. The CDR3 consists of 15 residues. The V gene lost 8 bases and the J gene lost 1 base, with 14 bases spanning the gap. Written as DNA, the CDR3 is TGTGCCAGCCAAGTGGGGCAAGGGAACACCGGGGAGCTGTTTTTT. Protein: CASQVGQGNTGELFF.

V is TRBV5-1 and J is TRBJ2-5, with TRBD2 matching over 10 bases. Trimming at V came to 2 bases and at J to 5 bases, leaving 6 bases not matched to a gene. CDR1 and CDR2 (germline): SGHRS, YFSETQ. This CDR3 is 15 amino acids long. CDR3 coding DNA: TGCGCCAGCAGCTTAAGCGGGGGGGCCCTGGAGACCCAGTACTTC. Translation gives CASSLSGGALETQYF.

The chain couples TRBV4-1 to TRBJ2-6; 7 bases match TRBD2. The CDR3 contains 16 residues. V shed 0 bases and J 4 bases; nucleotides not matched to a gene: 3. CDR1 is MGHRA, CDR2 YSYEKL, per germline. CDR3 loop: CASSQEGGSGANVLTF. Here the CDR3 DNA reads TGCGCCAGCAGCCAAGAAGGCGGGAGCGGGGCCAACGTCCTGACTTTC.

This chain connects TRBV12-3 or TRBV12-4 to TRBJ1-2; 7 positions agree with TRBD1. This CDR3 spans 13 amino acids. Losses at the gene ends were 6 bases for V and 0 bases for J; bases not matched to a gene: 1. DNA for the CDR3: TGTGCCAGCAGCGACAGGGCTAACTATGGCTACACCTTC. It specifies CASSDRANYGYTF.

The rearrangement uses TRBV15 and TRBJ1-6, with 7 bases aligning to TRBD1. Germline V gene data show CDR1 as LNHNV and CDR2 as YYDKDF (reference sequence). V was clipped by 9 bases and J by 10 bases; unmatched bases: 9. This CDR3 spans 13 amino acids. The CDR3 DNA reads TGTGCCACATTTCAGGGGGGAGAATCACCCCTCCACTTT. This encodes CATFQGGESPLHF.

The V gene is TRBV5-1, the J gene TRBJ2-5; possible D gene TRBD2, 7 bases. This CDR3 region has 14 residues. The V gene's germline CDR1 is SGHRS and CDR2 YFSETQ. Trimming took 4 bases from V and 1 from J, leaving 11 bases between them. The CDR3 DNA follows: TGCGCCAGCAGCACAGGGACTACCCAAGAGACCCAGTACTTC. It yields the protein CASSTGTTQETQYF.

This sequence joins TRBV11-3 and TRBJ2-2, with TRBD2 as a possible D gene (6 bases). This CDR3 region has 18 residues. Looked up from germline, CDR1 is SGHNT and CDR2 is YENEEA. V was pared by 0 bases and J by 0 bases, with 14 bases between. CDR3 sequence: CASSLDAGPASNTGELFF. The DNA for the CDR3 is TGTGCCAGCAGCTTAGATGCGGGACCTGCCTCGAACACCGGGGAGCTGTTTTTT.

The gene calls are TRBV5-1 and TRBJ2-7, with a possible D match to TRBD1 (5 bases). This CDR3 is 14 amino acids long. V gave up 4 bases and J gave up 3 bases, with 14 bases separating them. Germline V gene data show CDR1 as SGHRS and CDR2 as YFSETQ. The CDR3 DNA sequence: TGCGCCAGCAGCCAAGTAACAGGATACTACGAGCAGTACTTC. Translating it yields CASSQVTGYYEQYF.

The chain employs TRBV2 and TRBJ2-1, with TRBD1 identical over 8 bases. The CDR3 sequence is 15 residues long. Germline CDR1 SNHLY, CDR2 FYNNEI. V was clipped by 8 bases and J by 4 bases; unmatched bases: 10. CDR3 nucleotide sequence: TGTGCCAGCGCCCCCGGGACAGGCAATTACAATGAGCAGTTCTTC. It yields the protein CASAPGTGNYNEQFF.

This sequence joins TRBV7-9 and TRBJ2-3, with 8 bases matching TRBD2. Germline CDR1 reads SEHNR; CDR2 reads FQNEAQ (reference sequence). The CDR3 covers 15 residues. V dropped 5 bases and J dropped 4; count of bases not matched to a gene: 8. The CDR3 loop is CASSPLSGGSDTQYF. The CDR3 DNA follows: TGTGCCAGCAGCCCCCTCAGCGGGGGTTCAGATACGCAGTATTTT. The full variable domain, completed using reference TRBV7-9 and TRBJ2-3, is DTGVSQNPRHKITKRGQNVTFRCDPISEHNRLYWYRQTLGQGPEFLTYFQNEAQLEKSRLLSDRFSAERPKGSFSTLEIQRTEQGDSAMYLCASSPLSGGSDTQYFGPGTRLTVL.

The V call is TRBV6-5, the J call TRBJ1-2; perhaps TRBD1 as D (5 bases). V was cut by 7 bases and J by 8 bases, with 23 bases left in between. The CDR3 loop spans 15 amino acids. The germline gives CDR1 MNHEY, CDR2 SVGAGI. The chain's CDR3 is CASTLRGGSLGGYTF. The CDR3 DNA follows: TGTGCCAGCACCCTCCGGGGGGGAAGTCTGGGAGGCTACACCTTC.

The V call is TRBV24-1, the J call TRBJ2-1; weak D call: TRBD2 (5 bases). Germline CDR1 and CDR2: KGHDR and SFDVKD. Trimming stripped 3 bases from V and 8 bases from J, with 13 bases between. The CDR3 covers 14 residues. DNA of the CDR3: TGTGCCACCAGTGATCTTGCGTCCGGGGATGAGCAGTTCTTC. Translated, it gives CATSDLASGDEQFF.

This clone has only one observation. For the CDR3, the DNA is TGTGCCAGCAGACAAACAACTAATGAAAAACTGTTTTTT. Translation: CASRQTTNEKLFF. This sequence joins TRBV6-5 and TRBJ1-4; D is unclear. The V gene's germline CDR1 is MNHEY and CDR2 SVGAGI. Trimming left V 6 bases short and J 0 bases short, with 5 bases between. The CDR3 is 13 amino acids.

The J gene is TRBJ1-2, the V gene TRBV4-1, with TRBD1 as a possible D gene (6 bases). CDR3 length: 16 residues. CDR1 is MGHRA and CDR2 is YSYEKL in the germline V gene. V was shortened by 5 bases and J by 0 bases, with 16 bases between the two germline ends. DNA for the CDR3: TGCGCCAGCAGCACTCGGGACACCTCAGCTAACTATGGCTACACCTTC. It codes for CASSTRDTSANYGYTF.

The chain uses TRBV3-1 (or the pseudogene TRBV3-2) and TRBJ1-1, with a possible D match to TRBD1 (6 bases). Germline assignment: CDR1 LGHDT and CDR2 YNNKEL (reference sequence). Trimming pared 1 base from V and 1 base from J, leaving 13 bases between. The CDR3 consists of 16 residues. DNA of the CDR3: TGTGCCAGCAGCCAAGCCCTCTTACAGGGGAACACTGAAGCTTTCTTT. This gives the protein CASSQALLQGNTEAFF.

This clone was detected once. The chain employs TRBV6-6 and TRBJ1-1; TRBD1 aligns across 8 bases. The V and J ends lost 6 bases and 1 base, in that order; junction bases with no gene match: 7. This CDR3 region has 15 residues. Germline loops: CDR1 MNHNY, CDR2 SVGAGI (reference sequence). CDR3 in amino acids: CASSPVRGPNTEAFF. CDR3 in DNA: TGTGCCAGCAGCCCAGTCAGGGGGCCGAACACTGAAGCTTTCTTT.

V usage is TRBV28 and J usage is TRBJ1-6; 7 positions match TRBD1. CDR1 and CDR2 from the germline V gene are MDHEN and SYDVKM. Trimming took 6 bases from V and 0 from J; bases not matched to a gene: 11. CDR3 length equals 18 residues. DNA of the CDR3: TGTGCCAGCAGCCCGACGTCGGACAGGAGCTCCTATAATTCACCCCTCCACTTT. Encoded protein: CASSPTSDRSSYNSPLHF.

This clone was found once. The chain combines TRBV4-1 with TRBJ1-6; D uncertain. Germline V CDR1 and CDR2: MGHRA, YSYEKL. Trimming took 1 base from V and 13 from J, leaving 11 bases between them. The CDR3 runs 13 residues. In DNA, the CDR3 is TGCGCCAGCAGCCAAGGCGGGGAAGGGCCCCTCCACTTT. The encoded protein is CASSQGGEGPLHF.

The chain combines TRBV7-2 with TRBJ1-4, with 10 bases fitting TRBD1. J was trimmed by 7 bases and V by 1 base; bases with no gene match: 6. The CDR3 length is 16 residues. Germline-derived CDR1 and CDR2 are SGHTA and FQGNSA. The chain's CDR3 is CASSLGTGGLIEKLFF. CDR3 bases: TGTGCCAGCAGCTTAGGGACAGGGGGTCTAATTGAAAAACTGTTTTTT.

This chain uses TRBV6-1 with TRBJ1-1, with TRBD1 identical over 8 bases. Germline V gene data show CDR1 as MNHNS and CDR2 as SASEGT. The CDR3 has 14 amino acids. The trim removed 5 bases at V and 5 bases at J, leaving 7 bases unmatched. CDR3 residues: CASSLMTGDTEAFF. CDR3 DNA sequence: TGTGCCAGCAGTTTGATGACAGGGGATACTGAAGCTTTCTTT.

V and J are TRBV4-2 and TRBJ2-3; D is perhaps TRBD1 (6 bases). V was shortened by 0 bases and J by 6 bases, with 13 bases between the two germline ends. The CDR3 covers 15 residues. The germline V gene encodes CDR1 LGHNA and CDR2 YNFKEQ. CDR3 nucleotide sequence: TGTGCCAGCAGCCAAGATAGAGGGGGTCCCGATACGCAGTATTTT. This codes for CASSQDRGGPDTQYF.

The rearrangement joins TRBV3-1 (or the pseudogene TRBV3-2) to TRBJ1-3, with D hard to call. The CDR3 extends over 14 amino acids. From germline, CDR1 is LGHDT and CDR2 YNNKEL (reference sequence). V lost 4 bases, J lost 0 bases, and 7 bases lay in between. DNA of the CDR3: TGTGCCAGCAGCCTGACTTTCTCTGGAAACACCATATATTTT. It codes for CASSLTFSGNTIYF.

With respect to this clone: The junction departs from germline at one end; a sequencing error may be responsible. The rearrangement joins TRBV7-7 to TRBJ2-3; 8 nucleotides agree with TRBD2. The germline gives CDR1 SSHAT, CDR2 FNYEAQ (reference sequence). The CDR3 has 14 amino acids. The DNA of the CDR3 is TGTGCTAGCAGTCCTGGACTAGCCGCAGATACGCAGTATTTT. Translated, it gives CASSPGLAADTQYF.

This clone was observed a few times. V and J are TRBV5-6 and TRBJ2-7; D remains ambiguous. Trimming removed 3 bases from V and 0 bases from J, with 13 bases in between. Germline V gene lookup returns CDR1 SGHDT and CDR2 YYEEEE. The CDR3 runs 15 residues. The CDR3 reads CASSSRSGSSYEQYF. The CDR3 region has the DNA TGTGCCAGCAGCTCCAGATCTGGCAGCTCCTACGAGCAGTACTTC.